The 7 T cell receptor beta chains below all came from one sample that was sequenced in a study of cytomegalovirus exposure and HLA in healthy donors. It was with 60 Vbeta and 13 Jbeta primers that the PCR ran. Only in-frame clones appear in the TCRdb table, and some are missing; sequencing was by immunoSEQ multiplex PCR. The sample yields about 190,000 clones, 81% seen once. The sample consisted of PBMCs. The receptors come from a man between 18 and 35 years old in good health and CMV-seronegative.

The chain is built from TRBV4-3 and TRBJ1-1; no reliable D call. This CDR3 is 13 amino acids long. From germline, CDR1 is LGHNA and CDR2 YSLEER. The V gene lost 0 bases and the J gene lost 1 base, with 3 bases spanning the gap. Written as DNA, the CDR3 is TGCGCCAGCAGCCAAGACAGGAACACTGAAGCTTTCTTT. Translating gives CASSQDRNTEAFF.

The chain uses TRBV2 and TRBJ1-5; 7 bases line up with TRBD1. Unmatched junction bases numbered 5, after V lost 6 bases and J lost 6 bases. The CDR3 sequence is 13 residues long. CDR1 is SNHLY, CDR2 FYNNEI, per germline. The CDR3 DNA sequence: TGTGCCAGCAGGGCACAGGGGCCTCAGCCCCAGCATTTT. It codes for CASRAQGPQPQHF.

The chain combines TRBV7-9 with TRBJ1-5; D gene uncertain. Germline CDR1 SEHNR, CDR2 FQNEAQ (reference sequence). Trimming shortened V by 1 base and J by 5 bases, and 3 bases separated the two germline ends. CDR3 size: 12 residues. Here the CDR3 DNA reads TGTGCCAGCAGCTTAGACTATCAGCCCCAGCATTTT. It codes for CASSLDYQPQHF.

The chain combines TRBV19 with TRBJ2-6; possibly TRBD2 for D (6 bases). The CDR3 has 15 residues. Trimming stripped 3 bases from V and 2 bases from J, with 8 bases between. Germline assignment: CDR1 LNHDA and CDR2 SQIVND (reference sequence). The CDR3, as DNA: TGTGCCAGTAGTATGGGCGGGACTGGGGCCAACGTCCTGACTTTC. Translation: CASSMGGTGANVLTF.

The chain uses TRBV11-2 and TRBJ2-5, with 7 bases fitting TRBD2. Germline CDR1 and CDR2: SGHAT and FQNNGV. CDR3 size: 12 residues. V trimming: 7 bases; J trimming: 7 bases; junction bases outside the gene matches: 6. CDR3: CASTRLAGTQYF. In nucleotides, the CDR3 is TGTGCCAGCACGAGATTAGCGGGGACCCAGTACTTC.

The chain links TRBV11-2 to TRBJ1-3, with D perhaps matching TRBD1 (5 bases). There are 18 residues in the CDR3. Germline loops: CDR1 SGHAT, CDR2 FQNNGV. Trimming cost V 5 bases and J 4 bases, with 24 bases left between them. The CDR3 coding sequence is TGTGCCAGCAGCCTAGGGTCCATACGGGGGGTCGGAGGAAACACCATATATTTT. It yields the protein CASSLGSIRGVGGNTIYF.

The rearrangement joins TRBV6-6 to TRBJ2-5, with D perhaps matching TRBD2 (5 bases). CDR1 is MNHNY and CDR2 is SVGAGI in the germline V gene (reference sequence). The CDR3 sequence is 13 residues long. V lost 2 bases and J lost 5, with 9 bases in between. The CDR3 coding sequence is TGTGCCAGCAGTTACGGGAGTGGGGAGACCCAGTACTTC. This gives the protein CASSYGSGETQYF.